This passage covers 28 T cell receptor beta chains from one sample sequenced in a study of shared clonotypes between healthy human individuals. Naive-designated CD8 cells lacked CD45RO, were positively enriched for CCR7, and omitted terminally differentiated effector memory CD45RA+ cells. The table came from immunoSEQ multiplex PCR; TCRdb's copy has only in-frame clones and leaves some out. The table includes about 2 million clones, about 95% detected once. Sequencing input: naive CD8+ T cells sorted from blood. The receptors come from a young man in good health.

The chain recombines TRBV18 with TRBJ2-7; no reliable D call. The CDR3 loop spans 13 amino acids. With 3 bases removed from V and 2 bases from J, the gap between germline ends came to 8 bases. Per germline, CDR1 KGHSH and CDR2 LQKENI. The CDR3 protein is CASSPSDAYEQYF. The CDR3, as DNA: TGTGCCAGCTCACCCTCGGACGCCTACGAGCAGTACTTC.

The rearrangement links TRBV5-1 to TRBJ2-3; possible D gene TRBD1, 6 bases. With 2 bases removed from V and 6 bases from J, the gap between germline ends came to 13 bases. CDR1 and CDR2 (germline): SGHRS, YFSETQ. The CDR3 spans 14 residues. Here the CDR3 DNA reads TGCGCCAGCAGCTTCACAGGGTCGGGGGATACGCAGTATTTT. Translation gives CASSFTGSGDTQYF. The whole variable domain, filled in from reference TRBV5-1 and TRBJ2-3, reads KAGVTQTPRYLIKTRGQQVTLSCSPISGHRSVSWYQQTPGQGLQFLFEYFSETQRNKGNFPGRFSGRQFSNSRSEMNVSTLELGDSALYLCASSFTGSGDTQYFGPGTRLTVL.

About this clone itself: One end of the junction does not line up with germline, which may come from a read error. The rearrangement uses TRBV2 and TRBJ1-5; 9 bases line up with TRBD1. Germline CDR1 is SNHLY and CDR2 is FYNNEI. This CDR3 has 15 residues. CDR3 coding DNA: TGTGCCAGCAGCGAAGGGACAGGGTGGGATCAGCCCCAGCATTTT. This translates into CASSEGTGWDQPQHF.

The chain uses TRBV6-5 and TRBJ2-3; 8 bases agree with TRBD2. The CDR3 has 15 amino acids. Germline CDR1 is MNHEY and CDR2 is SVGAGI. V was pared by 5 bases and J by 6 bases, with 10 bases of the junction left unmatched. CDR3 coding DNA: TGTGCCAGCAGTACGGACGGGGGGGCCGTGGATACGCAGTATTTT. Its protein product is CASSTDGGAVDTQYF.

The V and J genes are TRBV7-6 and TRBJ1-2; the D gene is possibly TRBD1 (6 bases). Trimming shortened V by 5 bases and J by 6 bases, and 13 bases separated the two germline ends. The CDR3 has 13 residues. Germline CDR1 is SGHVS and CDR2 is FNYEAQ. The CDR3 DNA follows: TGTGCCAGCAGCCAGACGGGACAAGATGGCTACACCTTC. It encodes CASSQTGQDGYTF. Together with reference TRBV7-6 and TRBJ1-2, the CDR3 gives the full variable domain: GAGVSQSPRYKVTKRGQDVALRCDPISGHVSLYWYRQALGQGPEFLTYFNYEAQQDKSGLPNDRFSAERPEGSISTLTIQRTEQRDSAMYRCASSQTGQDGYTFGSGTRLTVV.

The chain combines TRBV4-2 with TRBJ1-2; D unresolved. This CDR3 region has 13 residues. CDR1 is LGHNA, CDR2 YNFKEQ, per germline. The V end lost 0 bases, the J end lost 5 bases, and 7 bases lay between the germline ends. For the CDR3, the DNA is TGTGCCAGCAGCCAAGAGACGGATTATGGCTACACCTTC. Residues: CASSQETDYGYTF.

The CDR3, as DNA: TGTGCCAGCAGCCAAGGGACAGGGGGTTCACCCCTCCACTTT. Residues: CASSQGTGGSPLHF. V gene TRBV4-2 combines with J gene TRBJ1-6, with 10 positions matching TRBD1. The length of the CDR3 is 14 residues. CDR1 is LGHNA, CDR2 YNFKEQ, per germline. J gave up 9 bases and V 1 base, and 0 bases lay outside the gene matches.

This clone has only a few counts. V is TRBV11-2 and J is TRBJ1-2, with a possible D match to TRBD1 (6 bases). The CDR3 length is 15 residues. The germline V gene has CDR1 SGHAT and CDR2 FQNNGV. Trimming shortened V by 5 bases and J by 3 bases, and 16 bases separated the two germline ends. This chain's CDR3 is CASSLQGKDYYGYTF. In DNA, the CDR3 is TGTGCCAGCAGCCTACAGGGAAAGGATTACTATGGCTACACCTTC. The full variable domain, its missing parts supplied by reference TRBV11-2 and TRBJ1-2, is EAGVAQSPRYKIIEKRQSVAFWCNPISGHATLYWYQQILGQGPKLLIQFQNNGVVDDSQLPKDRFSAERLKGVDSTLKIQPAKLEDSAVYLCASSLQGKDYYGYTFGSGTRLTVV.

Turning to this clone: This CDR3 is also generated by other DNA sequences in the sample. The chain has TRBV6-6 and TRBJ2-7; no reliable D call. V lost 3 bases to trimming and J lost 0 bases, with 6 bases between them. Germline-derived CDR1 and CDR2 are MNHNY and SVGAGI (reference sequence). The CDR3 is 13 amino acids. CDR3 sequence: CASSYGVSYEQYF. CDR3 in DNA: TGTGCCAGCAGTTATGGCGTCTCCTACGAGCAGTACTTC.

The genes are TRBV2 and TRBJ1-2; D not resolved. The V and J ends lost 6 bases and 7 bases respectively, with 12 bases between them. The CDR3 totals 12 residues. The germline V gene has CDR1 SNHLY and CDR2 FYNNEI. CDR3 in amino acids: CASSALRPGYTF. The CDR3 region has the DNA TGTGCCAGCAGCGCCCTTCGCCCTGGCTACACCTTC.

The CDR3 sequence: CASSHTGSYEQYF. CDR3 nucleotide sequence: TGTGCCAGCAGTCACACAGGGTCCTACGAGCAGTACTTC. J is TRBJ2-7 and V is TRBV7-9; TRBD1 might be the D (6 bases). V gave up 6 bases and J gave up 1 base, with 10 bases separating them. This CDR3 contains 13 residues. Per the germline V gene, CDR1 is SEHNR and CDR2 is FQNEAQ (reference sequence).

To note about this clone: Other DNA sequences within the sample encode an identical CDR3. CDR3 DNA: TGTGCCAGCAGCTTAGATAGCTCTTACGAGCAGTACTTC. Protein sequence: CASSLDSSYEQYF. The gene calls are TRBV11-2 and TRBJ2-7; D not certain. The CDR3 runs 13 residues. Germline V gene data show CDR1 as SGHAT and CDR2 as FQNNGV. The ends were cut back, 0 bases at V and 4 bases at J, with 7 bases in the middle.

V is TRBV7-9 and J is TRBJ2-5; D may be TRBD2 (5 bases). V dropped 3 bases and J dropped 1 base, with 9 bases sitting between them. CDR1 and CDR2 (germline): SEHNR, FQNEAQ (reference sequence). CDR3 length: 14 amino acids. The CDR3 reads CASSLQEAQETQYF. Written as DNA, the CDR3 is TGTGCCAGCAGCTTGCAGGAGGCCCAAGAGACCCAGTACTTC.

The J gene is TRBJ1-1, the V gene TRBV9; TRBD1 matches 9 bases. CDR1 and CDR2 (germline): SGDLS, YYNGEE. Trimming removed 4 bases from V and 3 bases from J; junction bases left unmatched: 4. The CDR3 sequence is 14 residues long. The CDR3 spells CASSTGQGHTEAFF. The CDR3 DNA reads TGTGCCAGCAGCACCGGACAGGGGCACACTGAAGCTTTCTTT.

The V call is TRBV7-9, the J call TRBJ2-3; maybe TRBD2 (6 bases). The length of the CDR3 is 17 residues. Trimming left V 3 bases short and J 0 bases short, with 16 bases between. Looked up from germline, CDR1 is SEHNR and CDR2 is FQNEAQ (reference sequence). The CDR3 DNA is TGTGCCAGCAGCTTTATCGGGGGACCTTATAGCACAGATACGCAGTATTTT. Amino acid sequence: CASSFIGGPYSTDTQYF.

Note on this clone: The sample has other DNA sequences that encode this CDR3 too. The J gene is TRBJ1-1, the V gene TRBV4-3; perhaps TRBD1 as D (6 bases). Trimming stripped 1 base from V and 3 bases from J, with 9 bases between. Germline V CDR1 and CDR2: LGHNA, YSLEER. CDR3 size: 14 residues. The CDR3 bases are TGCGCCAGCAGCCAAGTAGAGGGGGACACTGAAGCTTTCTTT. Its protein is CASSQVEGDTEAFF.

The chain is built from TRBV12-5 and TRBJ2-7, with TRBD2 identical over 7 bases. The V gene end was trimmed by 5 bases and the J gene end by 0 bases; junction bases not matched to a gene: 4. The CDR3 covers 14 residues. CDR1 is LGHNT and CDR2 is FRNRAP in the germline V gene. The DNA for the CDR3 is TGTGCTAGTGGTCCTCAGCGGGACTCCTACGAGCAGTACTTC. Protein: CASGPQRDSYEQYF.

The rearrangement joins TRBV5-4 to TRBJ1-1, with D possibly being TRBD1 (5 bases). The CDR3 consists of 16 residues. The germline V gene encodes CDR1 SGHNT and CDR2 YYREEE (reference sequence). Deletions cut 3 bases from V and 1 base from J, with 16 bases between. The DNA of the CDR3 is TGTGCCAGCAGCTACAATAAGACCGGGGGGAACACTGAAGCTTTCTTT. It yields the protein CASSYNKTGGNTEAFF.

This clone has just one count. This rearrangement joins TRBV4-2 to TRBJ2-5; 8 positions match TRBD2. The CDR3 runs 14 residues. Germline values: CDR1 LGHNA, CDR2 YNFKEQ. After removal of 3 bases from V and 3 bases from J, the junction contained 3 bases not matched to a gene. The CDR3 here is CASSHPGREETQYF. The CDR3 region has the DNA TGTGCCAGCAGCCACCCCGGGAGGGAAGAGACCCAGTACTTC.

This clone was counted only a few times. J is TRBJ1-6 and V is TRBV30; 9 bases fit TRBD1. Looked up from germline, CDR1 is GTSNPN and CDR2 is SVGIG (reference sequence). The length of the CDR3 is 15 residues. The trim removed 1 base at V and 5 bases at J, leaving 3 bases unmatched. The CDR3 loop is CAWSAGQGNNSPLHF. In nucleotides, the CDR3 is TGTGCCTGGAGTGCGGGACAGGGTAATAATTCACCCCTCCACTTT.

This clone came up once. Other DNA sequences within the sample encode an identical CDR3. The chain is built from TRBV9 and TRBJ2-7; maybe TRBD2 (6 bases). CDR3 length: 15 residues. V was cut by 0 bases and J by 0 bases, with 10 bases left in between. Germline loops: CDR1 SGDLS, CDR2 YYNGEE. CDR3 residues: CASSVDGGSSYEQYF. The CDR3 bases are TGTGCCAGCAGCGTAGATGGGGGGAGCTCCTACGAGCAGTACTTC.

The rearrangement joins TRBV29-1 to TRBJ2-1, with 15 bases that match TRBD2. Germline V CDR1 and CDR2: SQVTM, ANQGSEA. The CDR3 runs 16 residues. After removal of 0 bases from V and 15 bases from J, the junction contained 12 bases not matched to a gene. CDR3 region: CSVEDDGMGLAGGLFF. The CDR3 coding sequence is TGCAGCGTTGAAGACGACGGTATGGGACTAGCGGGAGGATTGTTCTTC.

This chain links TRBV7-9 with TRBJ2-5, with D perhaps matching TRBD1 (5 bases). Deletions cut 2 bases from V and 0 bases from J, with 7 bases between. The CDR3 consists of 14 residues. The germline V gene has CDR1 SEHNR and CDR2 FQNEAQ (reference sequence). The CDR3 bases are TGTGCCAGCAGCTTATTAGGGGACCAAGAGACCCAGTACTTC. Its translation is CASSLLGDQETQYF.

The chain has TRBV6-1 and TRBJ2-2; weak D call: TRBD2 (5 bases). Germline assignment: CDR1 MNHNS and CDR2 SASEGT. This CDR3 region has 12 residues. V was pared by 8 bases and J by 6 bases, with 10 bases between. The DNA for the CDR3 is TGTGCCAGCCCGGGATGGCCCGGGGAGCTGTTTTTT. It specifies CASPGWPGELFF.

J is TRBJ1-5 and V is TRBV5-4, with 8 nucleotides matching TRBD1. This CDR3 comprises 13 residues. V was pared by 4 bases and J by 7 bases, with 4 bases of the junction left unmatched. Germline-derived CDR1 and CDR2 are SGHNT and YYREEE (reference sequence). The CDR3 protein is CASSDDRGQPQHF. The DNA for the CDR3 is TGTGCCAGCAGCGACGACAGGGGCCAGCCCCAGCATTTT. The whole variable domain, filled in from reference TRBV5-4 and TRBJ1-5, reads ETGVTQSPTHLIKTRGQQVTLRCSSQSGHNTVSWYQQALGQGPQFIFQYYREEENGRGNFPPRFSGLQFPNYSSELNVNALELDDSALYLCASSDDRGQPQHFGDGTRLSIL.

The chain combines TRBV30 with TRBJ1-5, with D uncertain. V gave up 5 bases and J gave up 7 bases, with 27 bases separating them. This CDR3 contains 17 residues. Per the germline V gene, CDR1 is GTSNPN and CDR2 is SVGIG (reference sequence). The chain's CDR3 is CAWVRGQARLVRQPQHF. The DNA for the CDR3 is TGTGCCTGGGTGCGTGGGCAGGCCAGACTCGTAAGGCAGCCCCAGCATTTT. The whole variable domain, filled in from reference TRBV30 and TRBJ1-5, reads SQTIHQWPATLVQPVGSPLSLECTVEGTSNPNLYWYRQAAGRGLQLLFYSVGIGQISSEVPQNLSASRPQDRQFILSSKKLLLSDSGFYLCAWVRGQARLVRQPQHFGDGTRLSIL.

This chain links TRBV25-1 with TRBJ1-1; TRBD1 is a possible D gene (6 bases). V shed 3 bases and J shed 1 base, with 15 bases lying between them. The CDR3 extends over 16 amino acids. Germline V gene lookup returns CDR1 MGHDK and CDR2 SYGVNS. The CDR3 DNA sequence: TGTGCCAGCAGTGAGCGACAGGTCGCGGGGAACACTGAAGCTTTCTTT. Translation: CASSERQVAGNTEAFF.

The J gene is TRBJ1-1, the V gene TRBV19; D possibly corresponds to TRBD1 (6 bases). Trimming took 7 bases from V and 4 from J, leaving 13 bases between them. CDR3 length equals 13 residues. Germline V lookup: CDR1 LNHDA, CDR2 SQIVND (reference sequence). CDR3 protein: CASNLQGVTEAFF. The CDR3 coding sequence is TGTGCCAGTAACCTACAGGGTGTCACTGAAGCTTTCTTT. Filled out from reference TRBV19 and TRBJ1-1, the complete variable domain reads DGGITQSPKYLFRKEGQNVTLSCEQNLNHDAMYWYRQDPGQGLRLIYYSQIVNDFQKGDIAEGYSVSREKKESFPLTVTSAQKNPTAFYLCASNLQGVTEAFFGQGTRLTVV.